This TCR beta chain was sequenced for a study of T cells after yellow fever vaccination. Notes on the study in general: Reappearance after the booster was observed for most primary-vaccination clones (around 95% CD4, about 85% CD8). Abundant clonotypes from the bulk population could have been carried over as contaminants into FACS-sorted repertoires. Some clonotypes, a small share, were shared between CD4 and CD8 compartments.

The CDR3 spans 14 residues. Trimming took 4 bases from V and 11 from J, leaving 18 bases between them. Germline-derived CDR1 and CDR2 are SGHVS and FQNEAQ. This clonotype was counted between two and nine times. Its specificity is unknown. Conversion of TCR transcripts into cDNA relied on 5'RACE template switching, which added a universal primer site and UMIs. TCRdb re-derived calls from the 5' RACE reads in MiXCR, one entry per CDR3 protein. The repertoire has under 300,000 distinct CDR3 sequences, 10% to 15% of them found once; the top ten carry roughly 0.5%. The sample consisted of CD4+ T cells sorted from PBMCs, taken 45 days after the yellow fever booster vaccination. The chain joins TRBV7-8 to TRBJ2-4; D possibly matches TRBD1 or TRBD2 (5 bases each). The receptor's source is a young man who received the YFV17D yellow fever vaccine. In nucleotides, the CDR3 is TGTGCCAGCAGCTCGGGGACCGGGATAGGGGTTCAGTACTTC. This encodes CASSSGTGIGVQYF.